Given below is one T cell receptor beta chain in context. Its antigen is not known. The sample originates from a study of T cell repertoires in ileal Crohn's disease. Study overall: Operated complications were stricturing disease (around 60%) and penetrating disease (39%). About half of patients got postoperative therapy: roughly 12 thiopurines, about 20 anti-TNF.

Per sample, roughly 0.45 micrograms of biopsy DNA were TCRB immunosequenced. The method was immunoSEQ multiplex PCR; TCRdb's version includes in-frame clones alone and lacks a portion of them. Among fewer than 20,000 clones listed, approximately 94% were seen once. Trimming cost V 6 bases and J 1 base, with 9 bases left between them. Germline lookup yields CDR1 SGHTA and CDR2 FQGTGA. The CDR3 length is 13 residues. Overall study results and limits: Compared with non-smokers, active smokers at surgery showed more clonal expansions.

The sequenced sample was ileal tissue. The chain has TRBV7-3 and TRBJ1-1; a weak D match, TRBD1 (5 bases). The receptor was isolated from an adult with Crohn's disease. The DNA for the CDR3 is TGTGCCAGCAGGCTACAGGAGAACACTGAAGCTTTCTTT. Protein sequence: CASRLQENTEAFF.